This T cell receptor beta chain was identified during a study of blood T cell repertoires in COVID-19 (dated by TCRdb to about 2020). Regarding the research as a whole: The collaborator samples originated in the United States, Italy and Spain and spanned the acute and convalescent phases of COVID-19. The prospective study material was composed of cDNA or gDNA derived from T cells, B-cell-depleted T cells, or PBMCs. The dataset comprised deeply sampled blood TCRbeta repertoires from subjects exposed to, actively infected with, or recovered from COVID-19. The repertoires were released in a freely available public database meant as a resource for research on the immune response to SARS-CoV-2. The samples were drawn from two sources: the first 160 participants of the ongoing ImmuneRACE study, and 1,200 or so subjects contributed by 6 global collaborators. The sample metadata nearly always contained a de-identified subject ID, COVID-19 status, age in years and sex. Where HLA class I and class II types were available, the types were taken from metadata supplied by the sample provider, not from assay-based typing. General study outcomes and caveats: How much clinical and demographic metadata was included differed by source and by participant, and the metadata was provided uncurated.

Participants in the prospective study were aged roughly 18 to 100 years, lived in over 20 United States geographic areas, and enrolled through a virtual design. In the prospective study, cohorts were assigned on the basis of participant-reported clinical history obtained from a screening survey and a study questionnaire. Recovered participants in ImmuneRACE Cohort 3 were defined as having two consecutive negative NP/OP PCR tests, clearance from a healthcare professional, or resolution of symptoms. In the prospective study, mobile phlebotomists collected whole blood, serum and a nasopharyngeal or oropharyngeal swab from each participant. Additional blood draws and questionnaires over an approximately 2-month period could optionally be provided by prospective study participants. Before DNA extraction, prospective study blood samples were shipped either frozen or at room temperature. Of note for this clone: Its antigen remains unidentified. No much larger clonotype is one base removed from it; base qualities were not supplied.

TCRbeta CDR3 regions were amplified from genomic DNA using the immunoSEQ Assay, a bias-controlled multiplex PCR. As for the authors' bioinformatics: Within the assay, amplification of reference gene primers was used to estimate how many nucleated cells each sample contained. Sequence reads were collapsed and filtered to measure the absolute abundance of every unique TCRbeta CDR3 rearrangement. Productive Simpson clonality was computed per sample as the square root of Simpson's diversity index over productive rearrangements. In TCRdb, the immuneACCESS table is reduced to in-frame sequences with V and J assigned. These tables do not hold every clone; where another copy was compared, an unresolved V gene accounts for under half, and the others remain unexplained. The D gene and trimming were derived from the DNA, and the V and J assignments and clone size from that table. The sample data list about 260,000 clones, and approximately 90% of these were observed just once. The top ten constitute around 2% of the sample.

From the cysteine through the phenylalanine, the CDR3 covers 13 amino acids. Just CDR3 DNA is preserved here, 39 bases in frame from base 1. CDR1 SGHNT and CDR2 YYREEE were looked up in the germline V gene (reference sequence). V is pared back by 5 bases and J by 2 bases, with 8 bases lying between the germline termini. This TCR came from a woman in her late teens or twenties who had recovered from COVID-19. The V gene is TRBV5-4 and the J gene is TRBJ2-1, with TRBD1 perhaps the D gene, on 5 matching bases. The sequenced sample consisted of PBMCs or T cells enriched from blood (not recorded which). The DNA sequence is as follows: TGTGCCAGCAGTACGACAGCCTACAATGAGCAGTTCTTC. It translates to CASSTTAYNEQFF.